These 9 T cell receptor beta chains came from one sample sequenced in a study of CD8 T cells in ankylosing spondylitis. These receptors' antigens are unknown. One entry per CDR3 protein, called by TCRdb with MiXCR from the 5' RACE reads. The table records 800,000 to 900,000 distinct CDR3 sequences, approximately 10% of them present only once. Study results and limitations: A motif in TCR beta, a set of eight or nine highly homologous variants, appeared characteristic of ankylosing spondylitis blood.

The specimen sequenced was blood, either unsorted or a sorted T cell fraction (not recorded which). These receptors all come from a male donor with ankylosing spondylitis.

This clonotype turned up a few times. This chain joins TRBV4-2 and TRBJ2-5; unclear D gene. CDR1 and CDR2 (germline): LGHNA, YNFKEQ. Trimming shortened V by 4 bases and J by 2 bases, and 14 bases separated the two germline ends. The CDR3 has 15 residues. In DNA form, the CDR3 reads TGTGCCAGCAGCCCTGCGGTTCACCCGCAAGAGACCCAGTACTTC. Translation gives CASSPAVHPQETQYF.

Only a few counts were recorded for this clonotype. This chain connects TRBV20-1 to TRBJ1-1; a possible D gene is TRBD1 (5 bases). The CDR3 is 14 residues long. The germline gives CDR1 DFQATT, CDR2 SNEGSKA (reference sequence). V was pared by 6 bases and J by 6 bases, with 20 bases between. CDR3 bases: TGCAGTGCAACTAAGGACTCCCGAGGGGCTGAAGCTTTCTTT. This gives the protein CSATKDSRGAEAFF.

This clonotype was recorded many times. V usage is TRBV10-3 and J usage is TRBJ1-5, with D perhaps TRBD1 (6 bases). The CDR3 runs 16 residues. Germline V CDR1 and CDR2: ENHRY, SYGVKD. Trimming pared 3 bases from V and 0 bases from J, leaving 12 bases between. The CDR3 nucleotides read TGTGCCATCAGTGACCGAGGACAGAATAGCAATCAGCCCCAGCATTTT. The encoded protein is CAISDRGQNSNQPQHF.

This sequence joins TRBV7-9 and TRBJ2-7; D perhaps matches TRBD1 (5 bases). Looked up from germline, CDR1 is SEHNR and CDR2 is FQNEAQ (reference sequence). The ends were cut back, 3 bases at V and 2 bases at J, with 20 bases in the middle. The CDR3 totals 17 residues. CDR3 DNA sequence: TGTGCCAGCAGCTTTTCCCCTAGGACACCAATGACCTACGAGCAGTACTTC. Protein: CASSFSPRTPMTYEQYF.

This clonotype was seen only a few times. The rearrangement joins TRBV12-3 or TRBV12-4 to TRBJ2-5, with 11 nucleotides matching TRBD2. CDR3 size: 13 residues. V was pared by 6 bases and J by 9 bases, with 6 bases of the junction left unmatched. The CDR3 sequence: CASRPSGRFAQYF. The CDR3, as DNA: TGTGCCAGCAGACCTAGCGGGAGGTTTGCCCAGTACTTC.

The genes are TRBV6-5 and TRBJ1-6, with 11 bases matching TRBD1. The CDR3 covers 15 residues. Trimming cost V 4 bases and J 14 bases; bases outside gene matches: 10. Germline V gene lookup returns CDR1 MNHEY and CDR2 SVGAGI. CDR3 DNA: TGTGCCAGCAGTTCTTCCGGACAGGGGGCGCGAACCCTCCACTTT. Protein product: CASSSSGQGARTLHF.

The genes are TRBV7-2 and TRBJ1-5, with a weak D call TRBD1 (5 bases). This CDR3 spans 15 amino acids. The germline CDR1 and CDR2 sequences are SGHTA and FQGNSA. Trimming stripped 5 bases from V and 7 bases from J, with 18 bases between. CDR3 in amino acids: CASSLSGGLRQPQHF. For the CDR3, the DNA is TGTGCCAGCAGCCTGTCGGGGGGACTAAGGCAGCCCCAGCATTTT.

The rearrangement uses TRBV27 and TRBJ2-2; D gene uncertain. Trimming removed 6 bases at V and 7 bases at J, with 6 bases between. Germline loops: CDR1 MNHEY, CDR2 SMNVEV (reference sequence). The CDR3 consists of 11 residues. DNA of the CDR3: TGTGCCAGCAGCTCCCTCGGGGAGCTGTTTTTT. This sequence encodes CASSSLGELFF.

Many counts were recorded for this clonotype. The CDR3 loop is CASSLTGGAIEAFF. CDR3 sequence (DNA): TGTGCCAGCAGCTTGACAGGGGGGGCCATTGAAGCTTTCTTT. This chain connects TRBV5-5 to TRBJ1-1, with 8 nucleotides matching TRBD1. From germline, CDR1 is SGHKS and CDR2 YYEKEE (reference sequence). The CDR3 length is 14 residues. V trimming: 1 base; J trimming: 7 bases; junction bases outside the gene matches: 6.